The next 8 T cell receptor beta chains were all read from a single sample in a study of tumor and adjacent non-tumor tissue in lung cancer. Three rounds of nested PCR, following a modified ARM-PCR protocol, produced the TCRbeta library. TCRdb independently ran MiXCR on the multiplex PCR reads; one entry per CDR3 protein. The top ten clones hold 8.5% to 10% of a sample with some 74,000 distinct CDR3 sequences, 72% of them seen once. RNA was extracted from bulk tissue without any cell sorting. Specimen: lung tumor tissue. These receptors all come from a woman aged 40 to 50 with non-small cell lung cancer.

On this clonotype: A much larger clone is a single base away; this may be a read error. The rearrangement links TRBV7-9 to TRBJ2-3; possibly TRBD2 for D (6 bases). From germline, CDR1 is SEHNR and CDR2 FQNEAQ (reference sequence). The CDR3 runs 16 residues. The chain's CDR3 is CASSFMRDTSTDAQYF. Here the CDR3 DNA reads TGTGCCAGCAGCTTCATGCGGGATACTAGCACAGATGCGCAGTATTTT.

This clonotype was seen only a few times. One end of the junction does not line up with germline, which may come from a read error. V is TRBV11-2 and J is TRBJ2-2; D gene uncertain. CDR3 length: 13 residues. The germline gives CDR1 SGHAT, CDR2 FQNNGV. CDR3 region: CPSCPERGGELFF. The CDR3, as DNA: TGTCCCAGCTGCCCCGAACGCGGCGGGGAGCTGTTTTTT.

Remarks on this clonotype: At one of its ends the junction is not consistent with the germline gene, which may arise from a read error. The chain has TRBV29-1 and TRBJ2-7; no definite D call. This CDR3 region has 12 residues. Per germline, CDR1 SQVTM and CDR2 ANQGSEA. The CDR3, as DNA: TGCAGCGCGAAAGGGAACACCTACGAGCAGTATTTC. Protein: CSAKGNTYEQYF.

This clonotype was recorded many times. Just one base apart from a much larger clone, this may be a read error. The genes are TRBV28 and TRBJ2-7; D unresolved. This CDR3 contains 11 residues. Germline CDR1 reads MDHEN; CDR2 reads SYDVKM. Trimming took off 6 bases at V and 4 bases at J, with 7 bases between the two ends. In nucleotides, the CDR3 is TGTGCCAGCAGCTATACATACGAGCAGTACTTC. Amino acid sequence: CASSYTYEQYF.

A word on this clonotype: One junction end does not reproduce the germline sequence, and a read error may be involved. The chain uses TRBV10-2 and TRBJ1-1; D remains ambiguous. This CDR3 spans 12 amino acids. Germline CDR1 is WSHSY and CDR2 is SAAADI. The CDR3 DNA reads TGCGCCAGCGGGCCTGGGAACACTGAAGCGTTCTTT. Protein: CASGPGNTEAFF.

V usage is TRBV20-1 and J usage is TRBJ2-2; D is uncertain. This CDR3 region has 12 residues. Trimming pared 3 bases from V and 4 bases from J, leaving 6 bases between. Germline CDR1 DFQATT, CDR2 SNEGSKA (reference sequence). CDR3 amino acids: CSASTVTGELFF. As DNA, the CDR3 is TGCAGTGCTAGCACAGTCACCGGGGAGCTGTTTTTT.

The table lists this clonotype with many counts. This chain links TRBV28 with TRBJ2-3; 13 bases agree with TRBD2. CDR1 is MDHEN, CDR2 SYDVKM, per germline. V trimming: 5 bases; J trimming: 5 bases; junction bases outside the gene matches: 10. The CDR3 contains 17 residues. The CDR3 reads CASSETSGRAVRDTQYF. As DNA, the CDR3 is TGTGCCAGCAGTGAAACTAGCGGGAGGGCCGTAAGAGATACGCAGTATTTT.

Of note for this clonotype: This likely comes from a read error, as the CDR3 has no conserved phenylalanine or tryptophan at its end. This chain uses TRBV11-1 with TRBJ2-7; 7 positions agree with TRBD1. Germline V gene sequence: CDR1 SGHAT, CDR2 FQDESV (reference sequence). This CDR3 is built from 14 residues. CDR3 nucleotides: TGTGCCGGCAGCTTAGAGACAGGGACCTACGTGCAGTACTAC. Its protein is CAGSLETGTYVQYY.